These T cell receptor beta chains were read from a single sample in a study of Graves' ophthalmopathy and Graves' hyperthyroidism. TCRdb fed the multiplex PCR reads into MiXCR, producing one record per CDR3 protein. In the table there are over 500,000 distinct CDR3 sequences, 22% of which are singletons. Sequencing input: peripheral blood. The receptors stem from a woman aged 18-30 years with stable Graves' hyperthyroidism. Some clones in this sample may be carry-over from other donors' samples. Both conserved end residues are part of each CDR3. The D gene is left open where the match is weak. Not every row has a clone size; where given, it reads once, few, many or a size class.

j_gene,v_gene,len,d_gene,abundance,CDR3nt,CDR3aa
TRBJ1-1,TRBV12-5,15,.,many,TGTGCTAGTGGTTTGGCCAAGGGGAGGGACACTGAAGCTTTCTTT,CASGLAKGRDTEAFF
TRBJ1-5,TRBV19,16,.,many,TGTGCCAGTAGACGAAAGGTGGGTGCGGGCAATCAGCCCCAGCATTTT,CASRRKVGAGNQPQHF
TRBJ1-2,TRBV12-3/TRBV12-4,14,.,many,TGTGCCAGCCGCCGATGGGGGGCGGACTATGGCTACACCTTC,CASRRWGADYGYTF
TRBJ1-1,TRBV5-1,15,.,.,TGCGCCAGCAGCTTGAGCGGGGGAAGTAACACTGAAGCTTTCTTT,CASSLSGGSNTEAFF
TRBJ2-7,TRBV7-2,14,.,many,TGTGCCAGCAGGTTAACGGACAGCTCCTACGAGCAGTACTTC,CASRLTDSSYEQYF
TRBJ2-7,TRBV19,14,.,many,TGTGCCAGTAGCCAAACGTCGAGGGGTTGGGAGCAGTACTTC,CASSQTSRGWEQYF
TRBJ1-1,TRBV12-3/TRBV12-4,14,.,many,TGTGCCAGCAGTTTCGGGCACGGGGTCACTGAAGCTTTCTTT,CASSFGHGVTEAFF
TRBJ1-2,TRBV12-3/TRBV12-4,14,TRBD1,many,TGTGCCAGCAGCACAGGGGGCTTATACTATGGCTACACCTTC,CASSTGGLYYGYTF
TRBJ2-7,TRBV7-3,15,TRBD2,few,TGTGCCAGCAGCCCCGTAGCGGGTAGCTCCTACGAGCAGTACTTC,CASSPVAGSSYEQYF
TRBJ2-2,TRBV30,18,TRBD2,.,TGTGCCTGGAGTGTCGGGCTAGCGGGGATCACTGGGACCGGGGAGCTGTTTTTT,CAWSVGLAGITGTGELFF
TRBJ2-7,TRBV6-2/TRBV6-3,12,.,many,TGTGCCAGCAGTCTAGGGGTTCCCGAGCAGTACTTC,CASSLGVPEQYF
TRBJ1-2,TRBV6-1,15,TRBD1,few,TGTGCCAGCAGACCTTCTCGACAGGGGGCCGGGGGCTACACCTTC,CASRPSRQGAGGYTF
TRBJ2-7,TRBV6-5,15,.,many,TGTGCCAGCAGTTACCGGGGCAGGGCCGCCTACGAGCAGTACTTC,CASSYRGRAAYEQYF
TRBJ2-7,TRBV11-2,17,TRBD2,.,TGTGCCAGCAGCTTTCCCCACGCCGGGGGGGCCGAGTACGAGCAGTACTTC,CASSFPHAGGAEYEQYF
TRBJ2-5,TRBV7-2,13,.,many,TGTGCCAGCAGCTTAGCGCCAAAAGAGACCCAGTACTTC,CASSLAPKETQYF
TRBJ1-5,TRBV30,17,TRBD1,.,TGTGCCTGGAGTGTACAGGGGAAAGGGTTTAGCAATCAGCCCCAGCATTTT,CAWSVQGKGFSNQPQHF
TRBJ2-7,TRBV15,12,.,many,TGTGCCACCAGCAGACCCAAATACGAGCAGTACTTC,CATSRPKYEQYF
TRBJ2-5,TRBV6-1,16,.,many,TGTGCCAGCACCCAAGCGAACAGGGTGGAGAAAGAGACCCAGTACTTC,CASTQANRVEKETQYF